This TCR beta chain was sequenced for a study of a mutant IDH1 vaccine in newly diagnosed glioma. About the study: The sex distribution of treated patients was 62.5% male and approximately 40% female, with a mean age of around 40 years.

A note on this clone: Antigen specificity is unknown.

The CDR3 totals 16 residues. Per germline, CDR1 LNHDA and CDR2 SQIVND (reference sequence). Trimming stripped 4 bases from V and 3 bases from J, with 17 bases between. Repertoires were generated with immunoSEQ multiplex PCR, while TCRdb's copy carries only in-frame clones and drops some. This repertoire shows tens of thousands of clones, roughly 80% found once; its top ten account for around 10%. The time point was: week 5, during vaccination. Every vaccination contained 300 ug of the mutant IDH1 20-mer peptide and was paired with topical imiquimod. Each of the donors came in with new WHO grade 3 or 4 astrocytomas that were IDH1-mutant and ATRX-lost.

This TCR derives from a man aged 50-59 years with glioma. The material was PBMCs, obtained from a glioma patient whose treatment included an IDH1 peptide vaccine. The gene calls are TRBV19 and TRBJ2-3; perhaps TRBD2 as D (6 bases). The CDR3 here is CASSTGARRGTDTQYF. The CDR3 bases are TGTGCCAGTAGTACCGGAGCCAGGCGGGGTACAGATACGCAGTATTTT.